Each of the 8 T cell receptor beta chains below was sequenced from the same sample in a study of immune evolution from preneoplasia to lung adenocarcinoma. Profiling relied on immunoSEQ multiplex PCR, and the TCRdb table lists in-frame clones only, not all of them. The sample holds 7,000 to 10,000 clones, around 86% seen once. Sequencing input: FFPE invasive lung adenocarcinoma tissue. These receptors were taken from a person aged 50 to 59 with lung adenocarcinoma.

The chain links TRBV7-9 to TRBJ1-1; D uncertain. V shed 5 bases and J shed 6 bases, with 7 bases lying between them. Germline loops: CDR1 SEHNR, CDR2 FQNEAQ (reference sequence). This CDR3 has 11 amino acids. CDR3 sequence reads: CASSPGAEAFF. Written as DNA, the CDR3 is TGTGCCAGCAGCCCCGGGGCTGAAGCTTTCTTT.

This clone was seen just once. The V call is TRBV5-1, the J call TRBJ2-7, with 7 positions matching TRBD1. The CDR3 runs 12 residues. Germline values: CDR1 SGHRS, CDR2 YFSETQ. The junction had 5 bases not matched to a gene; V was cut back by 4 bases and J by 7 bases. CDR3 DNA sequence: TGCGCCAGCAGCACCACAGGGGAAGAGCAGTACTTC. Its protein is CASSTTGEEQYF. The full variable domain, in which reference TRBV5-1 and TRBJ2-7 provide the parts outside the CDR3, is KAGVTQTPRYLIKTRGQQVTLSCSPISGHRSVSWYQQTPGQGLQFLFEYFSETQRNKGNFPGRFSGRQFSNSRSEMNVSTLELGDSALYLCASSTTGEEQYFGPGTRLTVT.

The chain couples TRBV6-5 to TRBJ1-1; TRBD1 matches at 7 bases. The CDR3 contains 14 residues. Germline V lookup: CDR1 MNHEY, CDR2 SVGAGI. V was clipped by 0 bases and J by 6 bases; unmatched bases: 4. CDR3 loop: CASSYSRGQSEAFF. In DNA form, the CDR3 reads TGTGCCAGCAGTTACTCGAGGGGACAGTCTGAAGCTTTCTTT.

This clone occurred once. The chain is built from TRBV29-1 and TRBJ2-1; possibly TRBD2 for D (6 bases). CDR3 length equals 13 residues. The V gene's germline CDR1 is SQVTM and CDR2 ANQGSEA. V shed 4 bases and J shed 5 bases, with 12 bases lying between them. CDR3: CSVGSSEDNEQFF. Here the CDR3 DNA reads TGCAGCGTTGGGTCTAGCGAAGACAATGAGCAGTTCTTC.

The chain recombines TRBV11-2 with TRBJ2-3; 7 bases align to TRBD2. Germline trimming cut 1 base from V and 6 bases from J; bases unmatched to any gene: 4. CDR3 length: 14 amino acids. The germline gives CDR1 SGHAT, CDR2 FQNNGV. This CDR3 is CASSLVGTTDTQYF. In DNA, the CDR3 is TGTGCCAGCAGCTTAGTGGGGACTACTGATACGCAGTATTTT.

The chain links TRBV27 to TRBJ2-1; 7 positions match TRBD2. V lost 6 bases to trimming and J lost 4 bases; unmatched junction nucleotides: 15. Germline V gives CDR1 MNHEY, CDR2 SMNVEV (reference sequence). The CDR3 loop spans 17 amino acids. CDR3: CASSGNYRGGLYNEQFF. The CDR3 region has the DNA TGTGCCAGCAGCGGGAATTATCGGGGAGGGCTTTACAATGAGCAGTTCTTC.

The chain joins TRBV6-6 to TRBJ1-2; TRBD1 aligns across 10 bases. Germline-derived CDR1 and CDR2 are MNHNY and SVGAGI (reference sequence). The CDR3 has 15 amino acids. Trimming removed 7 bases from V and 6 bases from J; junction bases left unmatched: 11. The CDR3 region has the DNA TGTGCCAGCAACCCCCTGACAGGGGGCGCCCATGGCTACACCTTC. This translates into CASNPLTGGAHGYTF.

This rearrangement joins TRBV6-1 to TRBJ2-2, with D possibly being TRBD1 (6 bases). Germline CDR1 reads MNHNS; CDR2 reads SASEGT. V shed 7 bases and J shed 2 bases, with 11 bases lying between them. This CDR3 is built from 14 residues. The DNA of the CDR3 is TGTGCCAGCATTTGGGGGCTAAACACCGGGGAGCTGTTTTTT. Amino acids: CASIWGLNTGELFF.